This T cell receptor (beta chain) was observed in a study of CXCR3-negative and CXCR3-positive naive CD8 T cells (dated by TCRdb to the late 2010s). Describing the broader study: Some 130 million TRB reads were obtained in total, roughly 1.5 +/- 0.3 million reads per library. The diversity and physicochemical repertoire analyses included approximately ten donors pooled from two independent experiments. TRBV-TRBJ cluster analysis included naive subsets from about 5 donors and memory cells from 3 donors. Broader findings and caveats from the paper: TRB CDR3s from CXCR3-positive naive cells showed higher hydrophobicity (lower Kidera factor 4), lower energy, and higher strength and volume indices than CXCR3-negative naive cells. Similar TRBV-TRBJ usage was shown by naive CXCR3-negative and CXCR3-positive cells from the same donor, whereas distinct patterns were shown by memory cells. Because surface CD5, which has been linked to self-reactivity in mice, was comparable between naive subsets, TCR interaction strength was also inferred from TRB CDR3 physicochemical properties. CXCR3 expression partially decreased after cryopreservation, so most assays used freshly isolated PBMCs. Comparably high repertoire diversity was found in both naive subsets, whereas much lower repertoire diversity was found in memory CD8+ T cells.

Remarks on this clonotype: Its binding antigen is unknown.

The data were produced on a NextSeq 550. The Human TCR Profiling Kit (MiLaboratory) was used to make UMI-labeled 5' RACE TRB cDNA libraries. The full amount of extracted RNA was used for cDNA synthesis, and the full amount of resulting cDNA was used for PCR amplification. Libraries were prepared in parallel with an identical number of PCR cycles. The study's processing was this. MIGEC and MiXCR extracted about 50,000 +/- 10,000 unique UMI-labeled TRB cDNA molecules per library, requiring at least two reads per UMI. An average of roughly 40,000 +/- 10,000 functional in-frame TRB CDR3 nucleotide clonotypes without stop codons was found per library. After downsampling to 5000 UMI-labeled TRB molecules per sample, diversity metrics such as normalized Shannon-Wiener and Chao1 were calculated in VDJtools. VDJtools computed clonotype-size-weighted physicochemical properties of the central five CDR3 residues: interaction energy, strength, volume and Kidera factor 4. The reads were reprocessed in TCRdb, with one entry per CDR3 protein sequence and no accompanying DNA. TCRdb's processing, not the authors' own work, is the source of the V and J calls. This specimen's table enumerates some 130,000 distinct CDR3 sequences. The ten biggest clones cover approximately 0.5% of the sample.

The CDR3 numbers 14 residues from cysteine through phenylalanine. DNA was not recorded. CDR1 and CDR2 (SEHNR, FQNEAQ) derive from the germline V gene (reference sequence). For each CD8+ T cell subset, flow sorting was done in triplicate, and a few hundred thousand cells per subset went directly into RLT lysis buffer. To keep memory contaminants out, a stringent definition of naive CD8+ T cells was applied: CD45RO-CCR7+CD27+CD95-. Using standard density gradient centrifugation, peripheral blood mononuclear cells were isolated from buffy coats. A FACSAria III was used to flow-sort naive CXCR3-negative and CXCR3-positive CD8+ T cells. Total RNA was extracted from sorted cells using an RNeasy Mini Kit.

This sequence uses TRBV7-9 and TRBJ2-1; the TCRdb call, TRBD1, lacks DNA for checking. Sequencing input: naive CXCR3- CD8+ T cells from blood. Interpreted using the paper, the cell subset or site label stands for: CD45RO-CCR7+CD27+CD95- naive CD8+ T cells lacking CXCR3 (TNR3-). The sequence was collected from a human donor in good health. Some clones in this sample may be carry-over from other donors' samples. The CDR3 region reads CASSLIEGAGEQFF. Joined to the reference TRBV7-9 and TRBJ2-1 proteins, this CDR3 gives the full variable domain: DTGVSQNPRHKITKRGQNVTFRCDPISEHNRLYWYRQTLGQGPEFLTYFQNEAQLEKSRLLSDRFSAERPKGSFSTLEIQRTEQGDSAMYLCASSLIEGAGEQFFGPGTRLTVL.